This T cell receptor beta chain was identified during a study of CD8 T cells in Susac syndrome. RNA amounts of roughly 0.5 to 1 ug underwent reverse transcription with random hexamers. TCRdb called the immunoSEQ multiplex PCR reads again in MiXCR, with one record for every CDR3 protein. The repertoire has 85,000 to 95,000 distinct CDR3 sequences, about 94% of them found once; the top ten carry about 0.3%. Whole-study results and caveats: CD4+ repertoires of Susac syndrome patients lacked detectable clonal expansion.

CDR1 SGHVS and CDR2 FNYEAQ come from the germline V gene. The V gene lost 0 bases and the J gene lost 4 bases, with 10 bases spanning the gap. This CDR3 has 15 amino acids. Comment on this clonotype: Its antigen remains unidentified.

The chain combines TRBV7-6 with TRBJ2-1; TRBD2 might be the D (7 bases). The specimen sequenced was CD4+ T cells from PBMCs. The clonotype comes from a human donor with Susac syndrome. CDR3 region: CASSLAGGRYNEQFF. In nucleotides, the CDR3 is TGTGCCAGCAGCTTAGCGGGGGGGCGATACAATGAGCAGTTCTTC.